The clone carrying this T cell receptor beta chain was observed a few times. This entry is derived from a study of T-cell memory formation after mild COVID-19. Study-level background: Largely, the TCR clusters proved donor specific.

TCRdb recomputed calls from the 5' RACE reads with MiXCR, one row per CDR3 protein. The table has about 350,000 distinct CDR3 sequences, around 27% seen once; the top ten hold 13%. Trimming shortened V by 4 bases and J by 8 bases, and 12 bases separated the two germline ends. The CDR3 consists of 13 residues. The germline V gene has CDR1 MNHEY and CDR2 SVGEGT. The sequence was obtained from an adult woman who had mild COVID-19 (a few samples of this study predate the infection). Cell type and time point are not known. The J gene is TRBJ2-1, the V gene TRBV6-2 or TRBV6-3; D uncertain. What was sequenced was PBMCs or a T cell subset sorted from them (not recorded which). CDR3 DNA: TGTGCCAGCAGTTCGAGTCCCCTATATGAGCAGTTCTTC. Its translation is CASSSSPLYEQFF.